The subject of this entry is one T cell receptor beta chain. The source of the sample is a study of cytomegalovirus exposure and HLA in healthy donors. For the study at large: The study placed over 65% of its 398 genotyped donors in the Caucasian-associated ancestry cluster.

The V end was cut by 4 bases, the J end by 5 bases, with 12 bases between. This CDR3 is 14 amino acids long. Germline V lookup: CDR1 MNHNS, CDR2 SASEGT. PCR primers comprised 60 Vbeta and 13 Jbeta primers. Authors' data handling: In a later analysis, the count reached 76 million or so unique TCR beta chains, with 8.5 million to 14 million shared. The assay was immunoSEQ multiplex PCR, and TCRdb's table has in-frame clones only and misses some. From that table come the V and J calls and clone size; the DNA was used to work out D and trimming. The profile shows under 250,000 clones, around 78% of them singletons.

The chain uses TRBV6-1 and TRBJ1-5; D unclear. The receptor was isolated from a boy younger than 18 in good health and CMV-seronegative. Sequencing was done on a sample of PBMCs. The CDR3 DNA follows: TGTGCCAGCAGTGGGACGGGAGGAGATCAGCCCCAGCATTTT. Translated, it gives CASSGTGGDQPQHF.